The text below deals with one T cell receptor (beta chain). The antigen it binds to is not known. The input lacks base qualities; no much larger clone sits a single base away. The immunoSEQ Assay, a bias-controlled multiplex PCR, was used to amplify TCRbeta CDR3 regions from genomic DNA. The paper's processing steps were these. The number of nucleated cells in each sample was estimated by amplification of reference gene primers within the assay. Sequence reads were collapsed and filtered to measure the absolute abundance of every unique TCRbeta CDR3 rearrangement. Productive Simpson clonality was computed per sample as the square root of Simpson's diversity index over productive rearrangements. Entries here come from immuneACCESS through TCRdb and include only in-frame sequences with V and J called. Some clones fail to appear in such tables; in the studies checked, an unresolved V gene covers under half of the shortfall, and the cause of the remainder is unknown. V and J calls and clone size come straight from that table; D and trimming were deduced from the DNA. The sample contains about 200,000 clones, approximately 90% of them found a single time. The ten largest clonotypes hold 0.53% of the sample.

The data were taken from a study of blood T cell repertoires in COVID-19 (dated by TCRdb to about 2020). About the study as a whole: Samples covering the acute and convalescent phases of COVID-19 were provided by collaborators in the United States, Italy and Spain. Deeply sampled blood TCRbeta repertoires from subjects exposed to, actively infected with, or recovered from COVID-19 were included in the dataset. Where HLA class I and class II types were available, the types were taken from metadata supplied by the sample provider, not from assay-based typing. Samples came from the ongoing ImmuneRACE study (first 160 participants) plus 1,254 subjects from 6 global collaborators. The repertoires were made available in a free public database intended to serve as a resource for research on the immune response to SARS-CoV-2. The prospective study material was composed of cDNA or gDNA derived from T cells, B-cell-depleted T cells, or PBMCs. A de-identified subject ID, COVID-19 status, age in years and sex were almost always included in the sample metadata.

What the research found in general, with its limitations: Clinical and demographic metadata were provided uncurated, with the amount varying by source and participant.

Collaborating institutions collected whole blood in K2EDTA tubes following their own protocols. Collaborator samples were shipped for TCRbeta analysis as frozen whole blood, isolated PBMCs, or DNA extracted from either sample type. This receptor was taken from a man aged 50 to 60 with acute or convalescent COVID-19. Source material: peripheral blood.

CDR3 region: CAWSYRSSAPYNEQFF. The nucleotide sequence is TGTGCCTGGAGTTACCGTTCTAGCGCACCCTACAATGAGCAGTTCTTC. The sequence is built from TRBV30 and TRBJ2-1; perhaps TRBD2 is the D gene, with 6 bases matching. Per the germline V gene (reference sequence), GTSNPN is the CDR1 and SVGIG is the CDR2. The CDR3 spans 16 residues, from the cysteine through the phenylalanine. Solely the CDR3 DNA is kept, with 48 bases framed from the first base. The V end loses 2 bases and the J end loses 2 bases, and a stretch of 16 bases separates them. The full variable domain, with segments outside the CDR3 supplied by the reference TRBV30 and TRBJ2-1 proteins, appears as SQTIHQWPATLVQPVGSPLSLECTVEGTSNPNLYWYRQAAGRGLQLLFYSVGIGQISSEVPQNLSASRPQDRQFILSSKKLLLSDSGFYLCAWSYRSSAPYNEQFFGPGTRLTVL.